These 13 T cell receptor beta chains share one sample of origin, sequenced in a study of blood T cell repertoires in COVID-19. TCRdb's table, derived via immunoSEQ multiplex PCR, lists solely in-frame clones and lacks some. The sample carries some 320,000 clones, just under 90% recorded once. The sample was PBMCs or T cells enriched from blood (not recorded which). The receptors here all came from a woman between 45 and 65 years old who had been exposed to COVID-19.

The chain carries TRBV28 and TRBJ2-5, with 8 bases matching TRBD1. Unmatched junction bases numbered 8, after V lost 6 bases and J lost 2 bases. The germline V gene encodes CDR1 MDHEN and CDR2 SYDVKM. The CDR3 loop spans 15 amino acids. The DNA of the CDR3 is TGTGCCAGCAGAACAGGGGGGCCAAGGCAAGAGACCCAGTACTTC. Its translation: CASRTGGPRQETQYF.

This clone was seen just once. This chain joins TRBV2 and TRBJ2-7; 7 bases align to TRBD1. V shed 7 bases and J 2 bases; nucleotides not matched to a gene: 5. Germline CDR1 SNHLY, CDR2 FYNNEI. The length of the CDR3 is 13 residues. In nucleotides, the CDR3 is TGTGCCAGCAACGGGGACAGTGCCTACGAGCAGTACTTC. As protein: CASNGDSAYEQYF.

The CDR3 protein is CASSSTGGSYNEQFF. The CDR3, as DNA: TGCGCCAGCAGCTCGACAGGGGGCTCCTACAATGAGCAGTTCTTC. V is TRBV5-1 and J is TRBJ2-1, with TRBD1 identical over 9 bases. Trimming took 3 bases from V and 0 from J; bases not matched to a gene: 1. CDR1 SGHRS and CDR2 YFSETQ come from the germline V gene. The CDR3 contains 15 residues.

The chain employs TRBV6-4 and TRBJ1-3, with 8 nucleotides matching TRBD1. The V gene's germline CDR1 is MRHNA and CDR2 SNTAGT. The CDR3 spans 19 residues. With V trimmed by 4 bases and J by 0 bases, 14 bases remained unmatched. The CDR3: CASSAPDRGRFSSGNTIYF. The CDR3 region has the DNA TGTGCCAGCAGTGCCCCCGACAGGGGCCGCTTCAGCTCTGGAAACACCATATATTTT.

The chain uses TRBV6-5 and TRBJ2-7; D is perhaps TRBD2 (5 bases). The ends were cut back, 1 base at V and 0 bases at J, with 10 bases in the middle. The germline gives CDR1 MNHEY, CDR2 SVGAGI. CDR3 size: 15 residues. CDR3 in DNA: TGTGCCAGCAGTTACTACCGAGGGAGCTCCTACGAGCAGTACTTC. It codes for CASSYYRGSSYEQYF.

The chain couples TRBV4-2 to TRBJ1-5; D is ambiguous. The CDR3 loop spans 15 amino acids. Per the germline V gene, CDR1 is LGHNA and CDR2 is YNFKEQ. The ends were cut back, 0 bases at V and 6 bases at J, with 12 bases in the middle. The DNA for the CDR3 is TGTGCCAGCAGCCAAGATAGCGGGGTGGGTCAGCCCCAGCATTTT. Protein sequence: CASSQDSGVGQPQHF.

The J gene is TRBJ2-2, the V gene TRBV6-5, with D possibly TRBD2 on 7 matching bases. This CDR3 comprises 13 residues. Trimming shortened V by 10 bases and J by 5 bases, and 14 bases separated the two germline ends. Germline CDR1 is MNHEY and CDR2 is SVGAGI. DNA of the CDR3: TGTGCCATCCTCGGGGGGCCGACCGGGGAGCTGTTTTTT. The encoded protein is CAILGGPTGELFF.

The chain has TRBV5-6 and TRBJ1-2, with D uncertain. This CDR3 is built from 12 residues. V was clipped by 0 bases and J by 4 bases, with 4 bases between them. Germline V CDR1 and CDR2: SGHDT, YYEEEE. CDR3 sequence: CASSLASYGYTF. The CDR3 nucleotides are TGTGCCAGCAGCTTGGCCAGCTATGGCTACACCTTC.

The chain employs TRBV5-1 and TRBJ1-1; D may be TRBD1 (5 bases). V was shortened by 0 bases and J by 5 bases, with 8 bases between the two germline ends. This CDR3 spans 13 amino acids. Germline V gene data show CDR1 as SGHRS and CDR2 as YFSETQ. CDR3 bases: TGCGCCAGCAGCTTGGCGGGGGAAACTGAAGCTTTCTTT. It yields the protein CASSLAGETEAFF.

The V gene is TRBV2, the J gene TRBJ1-5; TRBD1 agrees at 12 bases. J lost 7 bases, V lost 11 bases, and 15 bases had no gene match. The V gene's germline CDR1 is SNHLY and CDR2 FYNNEI. The CDR3 runs 16 residues. The CDR3 DNA sequence: TGTGCCTGCAAAGGGGGGACAGGGGGCGCGGGGCAGCCCCAGCATTTT. Translating it yields CACKGGTGGAGQPQHF.

V is TRBV11-3 and J is TRBJ2-1; TRBD1 aligns across 7 bases. The CDR3 contains 15 residues. Trimming took 5 bases from V and 2 from J; bases not matched to a gene: 6. Germline CDR1 reads SGHNT; CDR2 reads YENEEA. CDR3 nucleotides: TGTGCCAGCAGCAGCGACAGGGAACCCTACAATGAGCAGTTCTTC. Translation gives CASSSDREPYNEQFF.

The chain joins TRBV2 to TRBJ1-6; 9 nucleotides line up with TRBD1. The CDR3 spans 16 residues. With V trimmed by 6 bases and J by 5 bases, 8 bases remained unmatched. The germline V gene encodes CDR1 SNHLY and CDR2 FYNNEI. The chain's CDR3 is CASSLDRGTDNSPLHF. The CDR3 nucleotides read TGTGCCAGCAGCTTGGACAGGGGAACCGATAATTCACCCCTCCACTTT.

J is TRBJ1-2 and V is TRBV28; no clear D. Germline V gene data show CDR1 as MDHEN and CDR2 as SYDVKM. Trimming left V 5 bases short and J 4 bases short, with 8 bases between. The CDR3 is 12 residues long. This chain's CDR3 is CASSPPGYGYTF. The CDR3 nucleotides are TGTGCCAGCAGTCCGCCGGGCTATGGCTACACCTTC.